What follows are 22 T cell receptor beta chains derived from one specimen sequenced in a study of T-cell memory formation after mild COVID-19. TCRdb re-called the 5' RACE reads with MiXCR, one entry per CDR3 protein. The table shows approximately 150,000 distinct CDR3 sequences, with 6% to 7% occurring only once. Material for sequencing was PBMCs or a T cell subset sorted from them (not recorded which). All receptors come from an adult woman who had mild COVID-19 (a few samples of this study predate the infection). Cell type and time point are not known.

At least ten counts were recorded for this clonotype. The chain combines TRBV3-1 with TRBJ2-7, with a tentative D call TRBD1 (6 bases). The CDR3 sequence is 13 residues long. The V gene's germline CDR1 is LGHDT and CDR2 YNNKEL (reference sequence). The ends were cut back, 10 bases at V and 1 base at J, with 14 bases in the middle. CDR3 nucleotide sequence: TGTGCCACCCCGCTAGGACAGTCCTACGAGCAGTACTTC. It yields the protein CATPLGQSYEQYF.

This sequence joins TRBV15 and TRBJ1-5; unclear D gene. The ends were cut back, 8 bases at V and 4 bases at J, with 12 bases in the middle. The CDR3 runs to 13 residues. CDR1 and CDR2 (germline): LNHNV, YYDKDF (reference sequence). DNA of the CDR3: TGTGCCACCCATAACGGCGGAAATCAGCCCCAGCATTTT. It is translated as CATHNGGNQPQHF.

This clonotype was detected many times. This sequence joins TRBV5-1 and TRBJ2-3; D gene unclear. V lost 4 bases to trimming and J lost 5 bases, with 8 bases between them. This CDR3 comprises 12 residues. Per the germline V gene, CDR1 is SGHRS and CDR2 is YFSETQ. The CDR3 nucleotides are TGCGCCAGCAGCCTGACTTTAGATACGCAGTATTTT. Residues: CASSLTLDTQYF.

This clonotype was seen a few times. The chain combines TRBV7-2 with TRBJ2-5, with D possibly being TRBD2 (5 bases). V lost 2 bases and J lost 4, with 8 bases in between. Germline-derived CDR1 and CDR2 are SGHTA and FQGNSA. There are 13 residues in the CDR3. The CDR3 region is CASSLQAGETQYF. As DNA, the CDR3 is TGTGCCAGCAGCTTACAGGCGGGAGAGACCCAGTACTTC.

The chain joins TRBV5-1 to TRBJ2-5; TRBD1 is a possible D gene (6 bases). This CDR3 comprises 13 residues. Germline CDR1 is SGHRS and CDR2 is YFSETQ. The V and J ends lost 4 bases and 5 bases respectively, with 12 bases between them. The CDR3 sequence is CASSQGLGETQYF. The CDR3 DNA follows: TGCGCCAGCAGCCAGGGGCTCGGGGAGACCCAGTACTTC.

In its sample, this clonotype was seen a few times. The rearrangement links TRBV5-1 to TRBJ1-1, with D hard to call. The CDR3 has 12 residues. Germline V gene data show CDR1 as SGHRS and CDR2 as YFSETQ. V was shortened by 7 bases and J by 3 bases, with 10 bases between the two germline ends. CDR3 region: CASSSGDTEAFF. CDR3 coding DNA: TGCGCCAGCTCATCCGGGGACACTGAAGCTTTCTTT.

This clonotype was counted ten times or more. The V call is TRBV5-1, the J call TRBJ1-2; D not certain. Deletions cut 2 bases from V and 3 bases from J, with 11 bases between. The CDR3 contains 14 residues. Looked up from germline, CDR1 is SGHRS and CDR2 is YFSETQ. The CDR3 region has the DNA TGCGCCAGCAGCTTACTTTCAGTAGACTATGGCTACACCTTC. Translating gives CASSLLSVDYGYTF.

The gene calls are TRBV6-5 and TRBJ2-6; D gene ambiguous. The germline V gene has CDR1 MNHEY and CDR2 SVGAGI. V was pared by 8 bases and J by 4 bases, with 15 bases between. The CDR3 covers 15 residues. The CDR3, as DNA: TGTGCCAGCCATTACGCCCACGGGGGGGCCAACGTCCTGACTTTC. It yields the protein CASHYAHGGANVLTF.

This clonotype was counted many times. V is TRBV10-3 and J is TRBJ2-1; D may be TRBD2 (5 bases). The CDR3 covers 14 residues. The V and J ends lost 4 bases and 5 bases respectively, with 12 bases between them. Germline CDR1 reads ENHRY; CDR2 reads SYGVKD. CDR3 sequence: CAISGSSRDNEQFF. CDR3 coding DNA: TGTGCCATCAGTGGGTCTAGCCGGGACAATGAGCAGTTCTTC.

There are many counts of this clonotype. The chain combines TRBV25-1 with TRBJ2-3, with 11 bases matching TRBD2. This CDR3 is built from 14 residues. The V gene end was trimmed by 4 bases and the J gene end by 4 bases; junction bases not matched to a gene: 1. From germline, CDR1 is MGHDK and CDR2 SYGVNS. The CDR3 is CASSVAGGSDTQYF. The CDR3 DNA is TGTGCCAGCAGTGTAGCGGGGGGGTCAGATACGCAGTATTTT.

The chain recombines TRBV6-2 or TRBV6-3 with TRBJ2-3, with 12 bases identical to TRBD2. The germline V gene has CDR1 MNHEY and CDR2 SVGEGT. The ends lost 5 bases at V and 4 bases at J; junction bases unmatched: 7. The CDR3 is 16 amino acids. DNA of the CDR3: TGTGCCAGCAGTGTCGGACTAGCGGGATTTTCAGATACGCAGTATTTT. Translation gives CASSVGLAGFSDTQYF.

The chain is built from TRBV4-1 and TRBJ2-4; 14 nucleotides agree with TRBD2. The V gene's germline CDR1 is MGHRA and CDR2 YSYEKL. This CDR3 spans 21 amino acids. V lost 5 bases to trimming and J lost 1 base; unmatched junction nucleotides: 16. CDR3 in amino acids: CASSSYRTSGGPSGAKNIQYF. DNA for the CDR3: TGCGCCAGCAGCTCCTATAGGACTAGCGGGGGGCCGTCGGGGGCCAAAAACATTCAGTACTTC.

Only a few counts were recorded for this clonotype. This chain uses TRBV13 with TRBJ1-2, with TRBD1 matching 10 bases. CDR1 is PRHDT and CDR2 is FYEKMQ in the germline V gene (reference sequence). With 3 bases clipped from V and 5 bases from J, the junction kept 12 bases outside the gene matches. CDR3 length equals 17 residues. This CDR3 is CASSFMDPGQGRYGYTF. DNA for the CDR3: TGTGCCAGCAGCTTCATGGACCCGGGACAGGGGCGATATGGCTACACCTTC.

This clonotype has only a few counts. The chain couples TRBV2 to TRBJ1-1; the D gene is possibly TRBD1 (6 bases). Trimming shortened V by 0 bases and J by 2 bases, and 13 bases separated the two germline ends. The CDR3 is 16 amino acids. CDR1 is SNHLY and CDR2 is FYNNEI in the germline V gene. CDR3 sequence (DNA): TGTGCCAGCAGTGAAGCGTACAGGGTTTTAAACACTGAAGCTTTCTTT. It translates to CASSEAYRVLNTEAFF.

Many counts were recorded for this clonotype. This chain connects TRBV20-1 to TRBJ1-1, with 10 bases fitting TRBD1. The V segment lost 0 bases and the J segment 13 bases; nucleotides outside the gene matches: 8. Germline CDR1 reads DFQATT; CDR2 reads SNEGSKA (reference sequence). This CDR3 contains 13 residues. CDR3 sequence reads: CSARDLMGQGNFF. The CDR3 nucleotides read TGCAGTGCTAGAGATCTTATGGGACAGGGGAATTTCTTT.

This clonotype was found a few times. This chain uses TRBV12-5 with TRBJ2-7; D is unresolved. The length of the CDR3 is 11 residues. V lost 6 bases and J 7 bases, leaving 10 bases between the germline ends. The germline CDR1 and CDR2 sequences are LGHNT and FRNRAP. The CDR3 DNA reads TGTGCTAGTGGGGACGTTAAGGAGCAGTACTTC. This gives the protein CASGDVKEQYF.

This clonotype was counted at least ten times. This chain joins TRBV30 and TRBJ2-5; D remains ambiguous. V was pared by 1 base and J by 2 bases, with 5 bases between. Germline CDR1 reads GTSNPN; CDR2 reads SVGIG (reference sequence). The CDR3 loop spans 12 amino acids. The CDR3 spells CAWSGLQETQYF. CDR3 DNA: TGTGCCTGGAGTGGGCTACAAGAGACCCAGTACTTC.

The sample holds many counts of this clonotype. In nucleotides, the CDR3 is TGTGCCAGCAGCTCTAGCGGGGAGCCATACAATGAGCAGTTCTTC. This translates into CASSSSGEPYNEQFF. This rearrangement joins TRBV7-2 to TRBJ2-1, with 9 bases lining up with TRBD2. V was clipped by 4 bases and J by 4 bases; unmatched bases: 5. The CDR3 is made up of 15 amino acids. Germline CDR1 SGHTA, CDR2 FQGNSA.

Ten or more counts support this clonotype. This chain connects TRBV27 to TRBJ1-2, with TRBD1 matching 8 bases. The J segment lost 4 bases and the V segment lost 4 bases, leaving 2 bases of the junction unmatched. Per the germline V gene, CDR1 is MNHEY and CDR2 is SMNVEV (reference sequence). The CDR3 is 13 residues long. The CDR3 bases are TGTGCCAGCAGTTGGGACAGGACCTATGGCTACACCTTC. As protein: CASSWDRTYGYTF.

This sequence joins TRBV6-5 and TRBJ2-3; 14 bases are shared with TRBD2. V lost 6 bases and J lost 1; bases outside the gene matches: 12. The CDR3 totals 19 residues. Looked up from germline, CDR1 is MNHEY and CDR2 is SVGAGI. Here the CDR3 reads CASSPGLGLAGVRTDTQYF. CDR3 DNA: TGTGCCAGCAGCCCGGGTTTGGGACTAGCGGGAGTCCGCACAGATACGCAGTATTTT.

This clonotype appeared many times. The chain employs TRBV29-1 and TRBJ2-7; D assignment may be TRBD1 or TRBD2 (5 bases each). The CDR3 runs 11 residues. V was shortened by 7 bases and J by 6 bases, with 13 bases between the two germline ends. CDR1 is SQVTM and CDR2 is ANQGSEA in the germline V gene. The CDR3 spells CSAVWGFEQYF. The CDR3 coding sequence is TGCAGCGCCGTTTGGGGGTTCGAGCAGTACTTC.

This clonotype was seen only a few times. The V call is TRBV7-2, the J call TRBJ1-5, with D unclear. The V and J ends lost 5 bases and 1 base respectively, with 12 bases between them. This CDR3 comprises 15 residues. The V gene's germline CDR1 is SGHTA and CDR2 FQGNSA. The CDR3 coding sequence is TGTGCCAGCAGCCGAACCCAACTGAGCAATCAGCCCCAGCATTTT. This codes for CASSRTQLSNQPQHF. Combining the CDR3 with reference TRBV7-2 and TRBJ1-5 gives the whole variable domain GAGVSQSPSNKVTEKGKDVELRCDPISGHTALYWYRQSLGQGLEFLIYFQGNSAPDKSGLPSDRFSAERTGGSVSTLTIQRTQQEDSAVYLCASSRTQLSNQPQHFGDGTRLSIL.